Following are 13 T cell receptor beta chains from one sample sequenced in a study of cytomegalovirus exposure and HLA in healthy donors. Amplification used 60 Vbeta primers and 13 Jbeta primers. The data were produced by immunoSEQ multiplex PCR, yet TCRdb's version contains in-frame clones alone and is incomplete. The table records about 160,000 clones, approximately 70% of them present only once. The specimen sequenced was PBMCs. The receptor source for this set is a woman between 18 and 29 years old in good health and CMV-seronegative.

This chain links TRBV27 with TRBJ2-1; weak D call: TRBD2 (7 bases). With 1 base removed from V and 6 bases from J, the gap between germline ends came to 10 bases. Looked up from germline, CDR1 is MNHEY and CDR2 is SMNVEV (reference sequence). This CDR3 region has 14 residues. This CDR3 is CASSLWGGPNEQFF. The DNA of the CDR3 is TGTGCCAGCAGTTTATGGGGGGGCCCCAATGAGCAGTTCTTC.

This rearrangement joins TRBV6-1 to TRBJ2-1; D might be TRBD2 (5 bases). V lost 2 bases, J lost 2 bases, and 10 bases lay in between. Germline CDR1 reads MNHNS; CDR2 reads SASEGT. The CDR3 has 15 amino acids. CDR3 coding DNA: TGTGCCAGCAGTGAATCTCTAGCCGCCTACAATGAGCAGTTCTTC. Its protein product is CASSESLAAYNEQFF.

This chain connects TRBV4-3 to TRBJ2-4; 7 bases match TRBD1. The trim removed 3 bases at V and 3 bases at J, leaving 11 bases unmatched. CDR1 LGHNA and CDR2 YSLEER come from the germline V gene. The CDR3 covers 17 residues. The CDR3 sequence: CASSQDRQGPSKNIQYF. CDR3 bases: TGCGCCAGCAGCCAGGACCGACAGGGCCCGAGCAAAAACATTCAGTACTTC.

The rearrangement uses TRBV6-5 and TRBJ1-3, with 7 bases that match TRBD1. Germline V gives CDR1 MNHEY, CDR2 SVGAGI. V lost 6 bases to trimming and J lost 0 bases; unmatched junction nucleotides: 2. This CDR3 comprises 14 residues. Here the CDR3 reads CASSRDSSGNTIYF. Written as DNA, the CDR3 is TGTGCCAGCAGCCGGGACAGCTCTGGAAACACCATATATTTT.

The chain joins TRBV9 to TRBJ2-7; 7 bases are a match to TRBD2. V shed 0 bases, J shed 4 bases, and the junction held 4 bases outside the gene matches. CDR1 and CDR2 from the germline V gene are SGDLS and YYNGEE. This CDR3 comprises 14 residues. CDR3 nucleotides: TGTGCCAGCAGCGTAGACTCTAGCGGATACGAGCAGTACGTC. This gives the protein CASSVDSSGYEQYV.

This chain joins TRBV11-3 and TRBJ2-7; 7 positions match TRBD2. Germline trimming cut 5 bases from V and 2 bases from J; bases unmatched to any gene: 3. This CDR3 is built from 13 residues. Germline lookup yields CDR1 SGHNT and CDR2 YENEEA. CDR3 protein: CASSRGGAYEQYF. Here the CDR3 DNA reads TGTGCCAGCAGCCGGGGAGGGGCCTACGAGCAGTACTTC.

This clone was observed a handful of times. This sequence joins TRBV27 and TRBJ2-1; 9 bases line up with TRBD2. V gave up 6 bases and J gave up 8 bases; unmatched junction bases: 8. Germline values: CDR1 MNHEY, CDR2 SMNVEV (reference sequence). This CDR3 region has 14 residues. The CDR3 coding sequence is TGTGCCAGCAGCCTAGCGGGATCCGGCTATGAGCAGTTCTTC. It is translated as CASSLAGSGYEQFF.

This chain uses TRBV11-3 with TRBJ2-1; D might be TRBD1 (5 bases). CDR1 and CDR2 from the germline V gene are SGHNT and YENEEA. The CDR3 has 15 residues. V was cut by 1 base and J by 6 bases, with 13 bases left in between. CDR3 in amino acids: CASSLGGGVINEQFF. In nucleotides, the CDR3 is TGTGCCAGCAGCTTAGGGGGCGGAGTCATCAATGAGCAGTTCTTC.

This rearrangement joins TRBV6-5 to TRBJ2-1; maybe TRBD1 (5 bases). With 1 base removed from V and 4 bases from J, the gap between germline ends came to 11 bases. This CDR3 is 15 amino acids long. Germline V CDR1 and CDR2: MNHEY, SVGAGI. DNA for the CDR3: TGTGCCAGCAGTTACTACCTGACAGATTACAATGAGCAGTTCTTC. Its protein is CASSYYLTDYNEQFF.

This sequence joins TRBV30 and TRBJ1-6; D is perhaps TRBD1 (6 bases). Between the trimmed V and J ends, which lost 1 base and 3 bases, there was a span of 13 bases. Looked up from germline, CDR1 is GTSNPN and CDR2 is SVGIG (reference sequence). The CDR3 is 16 amino acids. CDR3 sequence (DNA): TGTGCCTGGAGTGAAAGACAGGTGATCTATAATTCACCCCTCCACTTT. This gives the protein CAWSERQVIYNSPLHF.

This chain links TRBV21-1 with TRBJ1-5; no check of the table's D call, TRBD1, against the DNA was made. TRBV21-1 is marked as a pseudogene. CDR3 length: 16 residues. The chain's CDR3 is CASSKAAGRSNQPQHF. The CDR3 DNA reads as TGTGCCAGCAGCAAAGCCGCAGGTAGGAGCAATCAGCCCCAGCATTTT.

The genes are TRBV5-6 and TRBJ2-2; tentatively, D is TRBD1 (5 bases). Per germline, CDR1 SGHDT and CDR2 YYEEEE. The CDR3 runs to 18 residues. Trimming removed 1 base from V and 0 bases from J, with 16 bases in between. In nucleotides, the CDR3 is TGTGCCAGCAGCTTGCAAGGGGCGTGGAGTTCGAACACCGGGGAGCTGTTTTTT. This encodes CASSLQGAWSSNTGELFF.

The rearrangement uses TRBV28 and TRBJ2-7, with D possibly matching TRBD1 (6 bases). The V gene lost 5 bases and the J gene lost 6 bases, with 20 bases spanning the gap. The CDR3 is made up of 15 amino acids. Germline CDR1 MDHEN, CDR2 SYDVKM. Written as DNA, the CDR3 is TGTGCCAGCAGTCCCCATCCAGGGGACCTCTCCGAGCAGTACTTC. Translated, it gives CASSPHPGDLSEQYF.